This T cell receptor (beta chain) was recorded in a study of control samples from healthy donors and cancer patients. The CDR3 spans 12 residues. The germline V and J ends were trimmed by 0 bases and 13 bases, with 7 bases remaining between them. Germline loops: CDR1 LGHNA, CDR2 YNFKEQ. Repertoires were generated with immunoSEQ multiplex PCR, while TCRdb's copy carries only in-frame clones and drops some. The table shows roughly 80,000 clones, with roughly nine tenths occurring only once. The specimen sequenced was blood. V is TRBV4-2 and J is TRBJ1-6, with D perhaps matching TRBD1 (5 bases). This TCR derives from a man in his forties or fifties in good health. The CDR3 bases are TGTGCCAGCAGCCAAGATAGGGGCCCCCTCCACTTT. This codes for CASSQDRGPLHF.